This paragraph reports one TCR beta chain. Its target is unknown. From germline, CDR1 is SGHAT and CDR2 FQNNGV. V was trimmed by 6 bases and J by 1 base, leaving 15 bases between them. The CDR3 extends over 15 amino acids. This record belongs to a study of cytomegalovirus exposure and HLA in healthy donors. General study results and limits: Cytomegalovirus status, reportedly, was diagnosed with high specificity and sensitivity by the classifier.

60 Vbeta and 13 Jbeta primers were used in PCR. The assay was immunoSEQ multiplex PCR, and TCRdb's table has in-frame clones only and misses some. The sample has more than 95,000 clones, about 80% seen once. Sequences were obtained from PBMCs. The TCR was taken from a man aged 30-40 years in good health and CMV-seronegative. The rearrangement links TRBV11-2 to TRBJ2-5, with a weak D call TRBD2 (6 bases). CDR3 sequence: CASRLLGTFQETQYF. For the CDR3, the DNA is TGTGCCAGCAGGTTACTGGGGACTTTCCAAGAGACCCAGTACTTC.